These T cell receptor beta chains were read from a single sample in a study of T cells in Graves' hyperthyroidism and ophthalmopathy. Via MiXCR, TCRdb re-called the multiplex PCR reads, giving one row per CDR3 protein. In the table there are about 640,000 distinct CDR3 sequences, around 21% of which are singletons. Specimen: blood. The receptors stem from a man aged 25 to 40 with Graves' ophthalmopathy. The conserved cysteine and the conserved F or W are not part of the CDR3 here. Each record gives: V gene, J gene, CDR3 protein.

TRBV7-9	TRBJ2-1	ASSSLAGLRNEQF
TRBV19	TRBJ2-7	ASSTGSTGVGYEQY
TRBV3-1	TRBJ1-2	ASRTGTAPYGYT
TRBV11-1	TRBJ2-7	ASSFGLSYEQY
TRBV7-2	TRBJ2-7	ASTLTSGRHEQY
TRBV5-6	TRBJ2-7	ASSFLAGYEQY
TRBV6-2/TRBV6-3	TRBJ1-5	ASSYDRSNQPQH
TRBV6-1	TRBJ1-1	ASRDSRELNTEAF
TRBV6-1	TRBJ2-1	ASSEEGRPMGSYNEQF
TRBV5-1	TRBJ1-2	ASSFGQGGNGYT
TRBV6-1	TRBJ2-1	ASVSSYNEQF
TRBV12-3/TRBV12-4	TRBJ2-7	ASSFLLGGTYEQY
TRBV6-1	TRBJ1-5	ASSEVRRYNQPQH
TRBV27	TRBJ2-5	ASSENLGAETQY
TRBV20-1	TRBJ2-7	SARGAGIYEQY
TRBV7-8	TRBJ1-1	ASSTPTGMNTEAF
TRBV20-1	TRBJ2-5	SASFPGLAGAGLETQY
TRBV11-2	TRBJ2-2	ASSPDPGLAGVSTGELF
TRBV11-2	TRBJ2-3	ASSLLSGRSTDTQY
TRBV25-1	TRBJ2-2	ASSDRLAGAGELF
TRBV15	TRBJ2-5	ATSREASQETQY
TRBV7-2	TRBJ1-3	ASSPGTGSNARGNTIY
TRBV5-1	TRBJ2-5	ASRPQGDQEETQY
TRBV7-2	TRBJ2-7	ASSRLRAGVWDYEQY
TRBV7-9	TRBJ2-4	ASSYGTGLSKNIQY
TRBV20-1	TRBJ2-5	SARDPRGRETQY
TRBV19	TRBJ1-5	ASSFLTEWIYQPQH
TRBV28	TRBJ2-7	ASSTPRAGVPGEQY
TRBV28	TRBJ2-3	ASSFRDRGFTDTQY
TRBV18	TRBJ1-6	ASSPMAARVGDSPLH
TRBV25-1	TRBJ2-1	ASSLGSGGDYYNEQF
TRBV24-1	TRBJ2-2	ATSDTQAGGYAGELF
TRBV7-3	TRBJ1-1	ASSSMGGGTEAF